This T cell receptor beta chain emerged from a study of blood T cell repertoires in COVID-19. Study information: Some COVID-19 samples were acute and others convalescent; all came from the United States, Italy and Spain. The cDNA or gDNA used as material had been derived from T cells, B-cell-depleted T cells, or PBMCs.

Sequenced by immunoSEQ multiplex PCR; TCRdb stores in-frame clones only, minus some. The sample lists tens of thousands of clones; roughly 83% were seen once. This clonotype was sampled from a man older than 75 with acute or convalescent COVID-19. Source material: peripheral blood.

CDR3 sequence reads: CASSTGVNTGELFF. The CDR3 nucleotides read TGTGCCAGCAGCACCGGGGTTAACACCGGGGAGCTGTTTTTT. J is TRBJ2-2 and V is TRBV7-7; tentative D call: TRBD2 (5 bases). Trimming cost V 5 bases and J 2 bases, with 9 bases left between them. The CDR3 totals 14 residues. Germline assignment: CDR1 SSHAT and CDR2 FNYEAQ (reference sequence).